This T cell receptor (beta chain) was captured in a study of response to subunit inactivated influenza vaccine. There are 13 residues in the CDR3. Deletions cut 11 bases from V and 0 bases from J, with 10 bases between. From germline, CDR1 is LGHDT and CDR2 YNNKEL (reference sequence). In this sample, this clonotype turned up a few times. TCRdb analysed the RT-PCR reads with MiXCR anew, one entry per CDR3 protein. The table shows roughly 500,000 distinct CDR3 sequences, with roughly 25% occurring only once. This sample was also put to use in a study of T cells expressing NK-cell markers. From that report: UMI-tagged 5'RACE template switching yielded the TCR beta cDNA.

The V gene is TRBV3-1, the J gene TRBJ2-2; no definite D call. Material: CD4+ T cells sorted from PBMCs, obtained 12 days after vaccination. This TCR was recovered from a man in his forties or fifties who received an inactivated influenza vaccine. The CDR3 loop is CAVDNSNTGELFF. Here the CDR3 DNA reads TGTGCCGTCGACAACTCGAACACCGGGGAGCTGTTTTTT.